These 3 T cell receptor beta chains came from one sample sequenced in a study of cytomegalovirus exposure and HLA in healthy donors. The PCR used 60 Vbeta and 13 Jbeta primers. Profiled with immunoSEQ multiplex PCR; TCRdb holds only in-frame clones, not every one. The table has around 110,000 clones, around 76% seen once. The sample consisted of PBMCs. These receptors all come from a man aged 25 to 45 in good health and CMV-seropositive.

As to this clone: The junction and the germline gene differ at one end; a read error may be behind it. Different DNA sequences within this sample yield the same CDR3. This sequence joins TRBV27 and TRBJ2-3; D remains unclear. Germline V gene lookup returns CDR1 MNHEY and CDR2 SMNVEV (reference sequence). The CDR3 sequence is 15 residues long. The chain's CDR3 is CASSPLRVGTDTQYF. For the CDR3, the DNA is TGTGCTAGCAGTCCCCTCCGAGTGGGCACAGATACGCAGTATTTT.

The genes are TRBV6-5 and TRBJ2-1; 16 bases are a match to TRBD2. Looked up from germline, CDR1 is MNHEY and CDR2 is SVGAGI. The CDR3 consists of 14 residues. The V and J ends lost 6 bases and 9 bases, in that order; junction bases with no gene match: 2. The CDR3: CASRGLAGGTEQFF. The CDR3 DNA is TGTGCCAGCAGGGGACTAGCGGGGGGGACTGAGCAGTTCTTC.

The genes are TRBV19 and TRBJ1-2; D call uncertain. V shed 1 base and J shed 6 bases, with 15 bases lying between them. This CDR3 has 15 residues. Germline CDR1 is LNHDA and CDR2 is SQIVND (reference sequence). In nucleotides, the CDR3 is TGTGCCAGTAGTATAGGATTGGAGGGTTGGAATGGCTACACCTTC. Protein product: CASSIGLEGWNGYTF.